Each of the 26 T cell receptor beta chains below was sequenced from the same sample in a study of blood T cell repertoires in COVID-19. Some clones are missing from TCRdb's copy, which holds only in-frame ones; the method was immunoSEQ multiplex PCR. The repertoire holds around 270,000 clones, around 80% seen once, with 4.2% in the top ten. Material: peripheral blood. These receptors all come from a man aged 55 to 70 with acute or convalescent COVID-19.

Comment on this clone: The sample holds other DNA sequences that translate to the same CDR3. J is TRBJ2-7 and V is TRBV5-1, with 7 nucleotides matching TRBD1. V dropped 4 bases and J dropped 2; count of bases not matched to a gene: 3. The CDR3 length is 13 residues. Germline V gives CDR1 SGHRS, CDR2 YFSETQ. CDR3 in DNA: TGCGCCAGCAGCCCGGGACAGCCCTACGAGCAGTACTTC. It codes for CASSPGQPYEQYF.

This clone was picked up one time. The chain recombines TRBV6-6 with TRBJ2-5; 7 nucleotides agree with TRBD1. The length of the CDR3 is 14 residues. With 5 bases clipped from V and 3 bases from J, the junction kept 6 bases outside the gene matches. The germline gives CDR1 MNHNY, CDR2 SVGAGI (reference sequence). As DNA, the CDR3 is TGTGCCAGCAGTCCCGGGACAGTAAAAGAGACCCAGTACTTC. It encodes CASSPGTVKETQYF.

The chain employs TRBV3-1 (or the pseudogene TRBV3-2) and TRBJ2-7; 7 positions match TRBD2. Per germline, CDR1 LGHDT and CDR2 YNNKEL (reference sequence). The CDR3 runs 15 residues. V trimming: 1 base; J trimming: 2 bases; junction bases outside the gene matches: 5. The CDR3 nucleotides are TGTGCCAGCAGCCAAGTGCGGGAGCCAACCTACGAGCAGTACTTC. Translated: CASSQVREPTYEQYF.

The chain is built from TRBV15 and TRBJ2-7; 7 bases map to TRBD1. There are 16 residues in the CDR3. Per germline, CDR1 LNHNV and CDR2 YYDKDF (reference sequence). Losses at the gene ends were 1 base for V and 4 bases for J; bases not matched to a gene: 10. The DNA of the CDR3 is TGTGCCACCAGCAGAGTTAGGACAGGAACTGGTTACGAGCAGTACTTC. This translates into CATSRVRTGTGYEQYF.

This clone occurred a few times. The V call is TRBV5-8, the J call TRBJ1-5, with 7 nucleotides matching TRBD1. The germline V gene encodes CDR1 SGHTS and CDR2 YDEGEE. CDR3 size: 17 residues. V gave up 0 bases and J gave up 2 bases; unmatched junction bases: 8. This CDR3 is CASSLEVRTGGNQPQHF. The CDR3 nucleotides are TGTGCCAGCAGCTTGGAAGTTCGGACAGGCGGCAATCAGCCCCAGCATTTT. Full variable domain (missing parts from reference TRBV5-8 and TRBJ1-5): EAGVTQSPTHLIKTRGQQATLRCSPISGHTSVYWYQQALGLGLQFLLWYDEGEERNRGNFPPRFSGRQFPNYSSELNVNALELEDSALYLCASSLEVRTGGNQPQHFGDGTRLSIL.

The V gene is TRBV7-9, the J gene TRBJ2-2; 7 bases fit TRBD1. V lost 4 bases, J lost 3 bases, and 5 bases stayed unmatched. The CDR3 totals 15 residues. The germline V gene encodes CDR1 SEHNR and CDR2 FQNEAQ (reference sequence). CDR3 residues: CASSSGQTYTGELFF. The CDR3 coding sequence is TGTGCCAGCAGCTCGGGACAGACATACACCGGGGAGCTGTTTTTT.

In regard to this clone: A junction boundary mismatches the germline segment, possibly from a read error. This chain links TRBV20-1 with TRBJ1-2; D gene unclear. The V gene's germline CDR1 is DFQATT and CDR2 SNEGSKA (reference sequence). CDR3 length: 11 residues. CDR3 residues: CSAGETRALHF. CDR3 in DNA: TGCAGTGCCGGCGAGACGCGGGCCCTCCACTTC.

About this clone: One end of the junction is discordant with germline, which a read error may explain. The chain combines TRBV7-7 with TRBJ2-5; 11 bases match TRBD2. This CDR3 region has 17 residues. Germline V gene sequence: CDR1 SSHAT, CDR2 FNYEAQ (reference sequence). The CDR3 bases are TGTGCTAGCAGCTTAACTAGCGGGGGCTACAAGAGTGAGACCCAGTACTTC. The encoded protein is CASSLTSGGYKSETQYF. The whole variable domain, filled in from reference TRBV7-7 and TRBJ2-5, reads GAGVSQSPRYKVTKRGQDVTLRCDPISSHATLYWYQQALGQGPEFLTYFNYEAQPDKSGLPSDRFSAERPEGSISTLTIQRTEQRDSAMYRCASSLTSGGYKSETQYFGPGTRLLVL.

CDR3 DNA sequence: TGTGCCAGCAGGGCGGGACAGGGGACAGATACGCAGTATTTT. Protein: CASRAGQGTDTQYF. This chain links TRBV5-6 with TRBJ2-3; 10 positions match TRBD1. CDR1 and CDR2 (germline): SGHDT, YYEEEE. The J segment lost 3 bases and the V segment lost 5 bases, leaving 3 bases of the junction unmatched. The CDR3 contains 14 residues.

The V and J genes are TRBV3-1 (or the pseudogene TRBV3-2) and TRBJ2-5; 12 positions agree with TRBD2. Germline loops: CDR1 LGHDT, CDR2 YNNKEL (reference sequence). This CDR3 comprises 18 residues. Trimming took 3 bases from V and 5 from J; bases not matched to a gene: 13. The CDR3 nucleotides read TGTGCCAGCAGCCAGCCACTGACTAGCGGGGGATCGGGGGAGACCCAGTACTTC. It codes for CASSQPLTSGGSGETQYF.

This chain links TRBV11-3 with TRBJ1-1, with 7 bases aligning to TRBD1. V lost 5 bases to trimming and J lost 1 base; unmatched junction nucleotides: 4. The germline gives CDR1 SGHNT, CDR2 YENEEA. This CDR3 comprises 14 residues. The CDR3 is CASSARTGNTEAFF. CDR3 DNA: TGTGCCAGCAGCGCACGGACAGGGAACACTGAAGCTTTCTTT.

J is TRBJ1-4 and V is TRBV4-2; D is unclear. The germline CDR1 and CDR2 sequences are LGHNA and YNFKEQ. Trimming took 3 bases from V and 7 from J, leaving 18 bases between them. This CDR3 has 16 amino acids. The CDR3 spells CASSQPEKGGSEKLFF. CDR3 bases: TGTGCCAGCAGCCAGCCCGAGAAGGGAGGGAGTGAAAAACTGTTTTTT.

The CDR3 loop reads CASSSGSPPLEQYF. The CDR3 DNA follows: TGTGCCAGCAGTTCCGGGTCTCCCCCCCTCGAGCAGTACTTC. The rearrangement uses TRBV6-5 and TRBJ2-7; D is ambiguous. V gave up 4 bases and J gave up 6 bases, with 16 bases separating them. The CDR3 has 14 residues. Germline V CDR1 and CDR2: MNHEY, SVGAGI.

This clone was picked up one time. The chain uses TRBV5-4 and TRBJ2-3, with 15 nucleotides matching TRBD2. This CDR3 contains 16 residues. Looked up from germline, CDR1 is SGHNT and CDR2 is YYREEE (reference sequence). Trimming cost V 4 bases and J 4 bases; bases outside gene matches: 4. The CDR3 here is CASSQGTSGGPDTQYF. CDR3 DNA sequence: TGTGCCAGCAGCCAGGGGACTAGCGGGGGGCCAGATACGCAGTATTTT.

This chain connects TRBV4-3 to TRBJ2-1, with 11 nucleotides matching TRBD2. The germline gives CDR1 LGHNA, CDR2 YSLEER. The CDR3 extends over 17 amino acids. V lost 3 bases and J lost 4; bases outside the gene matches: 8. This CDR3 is CASSQEPGLAGYNEQFF. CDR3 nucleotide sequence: TGCGCCAGCAGCCAGGAACCTGGACTAGCGGGTTACAATGAGCAGTTCTTC.

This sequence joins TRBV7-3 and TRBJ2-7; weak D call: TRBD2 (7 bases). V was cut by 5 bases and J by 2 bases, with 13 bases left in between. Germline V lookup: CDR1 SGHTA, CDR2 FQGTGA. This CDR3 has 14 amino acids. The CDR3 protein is CASSPGGGTYEQYF. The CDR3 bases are TGTGCCAGCAGCCCCGGCGGGGGCACCTACGAGCAGTACTTC.

CDR3 protein: CASRYTYNSPLHF. The CDR3 region has the DNA TGTGCCAGTAGGTATACCTATAATTCACCCCTCCACTTT. The gene calls are TRBV19 and TRBJ1-6; no reliable D call. The germline V gene has CDR1 LNHDA and CDR2 SQIVND (reference sequence). Trimming pared 6 bases from V and 2 bases from J, leaving 5 bases between. This CDR3 region has 13 residues.

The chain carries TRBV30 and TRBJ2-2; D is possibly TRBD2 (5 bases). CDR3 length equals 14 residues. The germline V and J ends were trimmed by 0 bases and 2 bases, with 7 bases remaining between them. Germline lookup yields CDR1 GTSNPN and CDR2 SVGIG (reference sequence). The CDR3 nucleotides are TGTGCCTGGAGTGTAGCGGTAAACACCGGGGAGCTGTTTTTT. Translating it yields CAWSVAVNTGELFF.

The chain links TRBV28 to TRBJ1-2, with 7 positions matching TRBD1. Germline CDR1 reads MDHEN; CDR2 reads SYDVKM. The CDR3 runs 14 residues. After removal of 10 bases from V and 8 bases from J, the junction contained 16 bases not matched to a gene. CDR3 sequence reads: CATGSYRDSEGYTF. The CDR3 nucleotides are TGTGCCACGGGATCGTACCGGGACAGTGAAGGCTACACCTTC.

The CDR3 here is CASSLGPGTRMMETQYF. For the CDR3, the DNA is TGTGCCAGCAGCTTGGGCCCCGGGACAAGGATGATGGAGACCCAGTACTTC. The rearrangement uses TRBV5-6 and TRBJ2-5, with a weak D call TRBD1 (6 bases). The V and J ends lost 0 bases and 5 bases respectively, with 20 bases between them. The germline V gene encodes CDR1 SGHDT and CDR2 YYEEEE. The CDR3 runs 17 residues.

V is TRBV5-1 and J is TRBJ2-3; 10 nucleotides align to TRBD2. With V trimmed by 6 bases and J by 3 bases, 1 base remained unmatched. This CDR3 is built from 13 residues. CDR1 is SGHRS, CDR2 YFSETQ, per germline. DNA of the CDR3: TGCGCCAGCACTAGCGGGGGAACAGATACGCAGTATTTT. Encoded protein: CASTSGGTDTQYF.

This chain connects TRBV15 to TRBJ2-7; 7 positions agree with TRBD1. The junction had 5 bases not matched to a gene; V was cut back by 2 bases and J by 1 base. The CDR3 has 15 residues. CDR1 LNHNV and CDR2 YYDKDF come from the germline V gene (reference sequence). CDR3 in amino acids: CATSRTGTVSYEQYF. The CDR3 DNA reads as TGTGCCACCAGCAGAACCGGGACAGTGTCCTACGAGCAGTACTTC.

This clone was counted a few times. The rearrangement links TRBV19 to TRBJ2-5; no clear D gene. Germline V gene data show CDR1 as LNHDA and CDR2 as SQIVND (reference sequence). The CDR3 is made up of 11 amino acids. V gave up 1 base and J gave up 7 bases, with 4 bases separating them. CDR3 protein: CASSIGRTQYF. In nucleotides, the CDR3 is TGTGCCAGTAGTATAGGGAGGACCCAGTACTTC.

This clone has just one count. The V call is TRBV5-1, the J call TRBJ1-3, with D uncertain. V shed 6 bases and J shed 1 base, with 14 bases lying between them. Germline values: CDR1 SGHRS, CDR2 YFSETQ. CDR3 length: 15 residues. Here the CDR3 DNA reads TGCGCCAGCACCCTTGGAACAGTTTCTGGAAACACCATATATTTT. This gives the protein CASTLGTVSGNTIYF.

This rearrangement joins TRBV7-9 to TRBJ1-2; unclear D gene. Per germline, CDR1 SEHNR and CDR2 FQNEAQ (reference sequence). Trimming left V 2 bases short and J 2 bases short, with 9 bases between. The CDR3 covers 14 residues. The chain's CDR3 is CASSLSGGNYGYTF. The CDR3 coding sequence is TGTGCCAGCAGCTTATCTGGAGGCAACTATGGCTACACCTTC.

In DNA form, the CDR3 reads TGTGCCAGCAGCCCCAGGGGGCACACCGGGGAGCTGTTTTTT. Its translation: CASSPRGHTGELFF. V and J are TRBV13 and TRBJ2-2; 8 bases align to TRBD1. The CDR3 has 14 amino acids. The germline V gene encodes CDR1 PRHDT and CDR2 FYEKMQ (reference sequence). The junction had 2 bases not matched to a gene; V was cut back by 5 bases and J by 3 bases.